A selection of T cell receptor beta chains follows, all from one sample in a study of cytomegalovirus exposure and HLA in healthy donors. Profiled with immunoSEQ multiplex PCR; TCRdb holds only in-frame clones, not every one. This sample has approximately 150,000 clones, with 80% to 85% found just once. The sample taken for sequencing was PBMCs. The receptors were gathered from a boy aged 2 to 10 in good health and CMV-seronegative. Both conserved end residues are part of each CDR3. A D gene is named only where the DNA matches it firmly. Rows may omit the clone size; those that give it use once, few, many or a size class.

clone_size j_call d_call v_call cdr3_aa cdr3_nt
- TRBJ1-1 - TRBV28 CASSLTGIANTEAFF TGTGCCAGCAGTTTAACAGGGATAGCGAACACTGAAGCTTTCTTT
- TRBJ2-1 TRBD2 TRBV7-3 CASSPGTSYVTEQFF TGTGCCAGCAGCCCCGGGACTAGCTATGTAACTGAGCAGTTCTTC
- TRBJ1-1 TRBD1 TRBV5-1 CASSYDRVTEAFF TGCGCCAGCAGCTATGACAGGGTCACTGAAGCTTTCTTT
once TRBJ2-2 - TRBV4-1 CASSWTYTGELFF TGCGCCAGCAGCTGGACATACACCGGGGAGCTGTTTTTT
- TRBJ2-1 - TRBV7-9 CASLHLRFGSSDEQFF TGTGCCAGTCTACATCTCAGGTTCGGGAGTAGCGATGAGCAGTTCTTC
- TRBJ1-3 - TRBV19 CASSPLQGRGGNTIYF TGTGCCAGTAGTCCTCTTCAGGGGAGAGGTGGAAACACCATATATTTT
- TRBJ2-5 TRBD1 TRBV28 CASSSDGTGRQETQYF TGTGCCAGCAGTTCCGACGGGACAGGGAGGCAAGAGACCCAGTACTTC
- TRBJ1-1 TRBD1 TRBV29-1 CSVGQGLDARTEAFF TGCAGCGTGGGACAGGGCTTAGATGCTAGGACTGAAGCTTTCTTT
few TRBJ1-1 - TRBV28 CASSLQGQTEAFF TGTGCCAGCAGTTTACAGGGTCAAACTGAAGCTTTCTTT
- TRBJ2-1 TRBD2 TRBV29-1 CSVEGTREHSYNEQFF TGCAGCGTGGAAGGGACTAGGGAACATTCCTACAATGAGCAGTTCTTC
once TRBJ2-1 - TRBV9 CASSPTVGLNNEQFF TGTGCCAGCAGCCCAACCGTAGGACTCAACAATGAGCAGTTCTTC
- TRBJ1-5 TRBD1 TRBV5-1 CASSLGTGASNQPPHF TGCGCCAGCAGCTTGGGGACAGGGGCCTCCAATCAGCCCCCGCATTTT
- TRBJ2-7 - TRBV6-1 CASTPGPSLDYEQYF TGTGCCAGCACCCCAGGTCCCAGTTTGGACTACGAGCAGTACTTC
- TRBJ1-2 TRBD1 TRBV18 CASSPVRDRGGYTF TGTGCCAGCTCACCAGTCCGGGACAGGGGTGGCTACACCTTC
- TRBJ1-5 - TRBV10-3 CAISESGTRAQPQHF TGTGCCATCAGTGAGTCGGGGACACGGGCTCAGCCCCAGCATTTT
few TRBJ1-1 - TRBV6-1 CASRRPVGDTEAFF TGTGCCAGCAGGCGCCCGGTGGGCGACACTGAAGCTTTCTTT
- TRBJ2-3 TRBD1 TRBV7-9 CASRPGTVSTDTQYF TGTGCCAGCAGGCCCGGGACAGTCAGCACAGATACGCAGTATTTT
- TRBJ1-4 TRBD1 TRBV5-6 CASSSRDRGPEKLFF TGTGCCAGCAGCTCCCGGGACAGGGGGCCTGAAAAACTGTTTTTT
- TRBJ2-5 - TRBV5-1 CASSLGRNQETQYF TGCGCCAGCAGCTTGGGCAGAAACCAAGAGACCCAGTACTTC
- TRBJ1-2 TRBD1 TRBV7-8 CASSNSLGTGLDGYTF TGTGCCAGCAGCAACTCGCTAGGGACAGGGCTGGATGGCTACACCTTC
few TRBJ2-5 TRBD1 TRBV4-3 CASSGSPPGTGGETQYF TGCGCCAGCAGCGGATCCCCCCCCGGGACAGGGGGAGAGACCCAGTACTTC
- TRBJ2-5 TRBD2 TRBV25-1 CASSDLSSGGEETQYF TGTGCCAGCAGTGACTTGTCTAGCGGGGGGGAAGAGACCCAGTACTTC
- TRBJ1-4 - TRBV6-5 CASSYSDSNEKLFF TGTGCCAGCAGTTACTCGGACAGTAATGAAAAACTGTTTTTT
- TRBJ2-3 - TRBV10-3 CAIKDKLLRLDTDTQYF TGTGCCATCAAGGATAAGCTCCTACGACTGGACACAGATACGCAGTATTTT